This TCR beta chain comes out of a study of shared clonotypes between healthy human individuals (dated by TCRdb to 2018 to 2021). In terms of the full investigation: A few men and a couple of women, aged 18 to 49 years, made up the cohort. For each donor, CD4 naive and CD4 memory were each run on three plates, CD8 naive on two plates, and CD8 memory on one plate. To estimate repertoire size and how much clonotype sharing occurs between individuals, the study deeply sequenced the blood TCR repertoires of a handful of healthy adults. To increase sequencing depth and limit assay-specific biases, different laboratories used diverse techniques to prepare libraries and sequence TCR repertoires. Each donor's leukapheresis produced roughly between roughly 0.85 and 10 billion PBMCs.

Using the deep immunoSEQ assay, TCR CDR3 regions were amplified from genomic DNA by multiplex PCR. Extracted genomic DNA from each cell subset was spread evenly across all wells of several immunoSEQ 96-well plates, with each plate serving as a replicate. For sorted subsets, each replicate PCR was loaded with about 200 ng genomic DNA, equivalent to 30,000 to 35,000 T cell genomes. Purified libraries were quantified with a Qubit 3.0 fluorometer, sized on a Bioanalyzer 2100, and re-quantified with the KAPA Library Quantification kit. Every immunoSEQ 96-well plate was sequenced on a dedicated single-read 150-cycle Illumina NextSeq 550 flow cell. The published analysis was carried out like this. Because the immunoSEQ output held only junctional sequences and lacked quality scores, the filtering could not match the filtering applied to full-length reads. Sequences were annotated with PyIR, a Python wrapper for IgBLAST v1.9, using IMGT germline references to assign V/J genes and CDR3. Any read was removed if the V/J assignment was weak (E-value above 1e-6), the CDR3 was missing, or the read contained stop codons, out-of-frame junctions, or ambiguous translated residues. V3J clonotypes were defined as sequences sharing the same inferred V gene, J gene, and CDR3 amino acid sequence. Percentage overlap between repertoires was calculated by dividing the number of shared unique clonotypes by the size of the smaller repertoire. Repertoire richness was assessed with RTK rarefaction, the Chao1 estimator, and Recon v2.1 estimates of unobserved clonotypes. For all TCRbeta clonotypes obtained by the gDNA method from a few donors, generation probabilities were computed with OLGA. The immuneACCESS repertoire file appears here via TCRdb, limited to in-frame rearrangements. These files lack a portion of the clones; in checked studies, under half of the deficit traces to unresolved V genes, and the cause of the others is not known. V and J calls and clone size come straight from that table; D and trimming were deduced from the DNA. The table for this sample lists some 690,000 clones; roughly 88% of them were counted only once. About 33% of the sample is in the top ten clones.

Reading the germline V gene gives CDR1 MGHRA and CDR2 YSYEKL. The junction shows trimming of 1 base on V and 4 bases on J, plus 12 bases between the germline ends. The CDR3 has 15 amino acids, counting the end cysteine and phenylalanine. Only CDR3 DNA is held: 45 bases, read in frame from base 1. Donors were healthy HIV-negative adults with no recently reported acute infections or vaccinations. Only Caucasian adults living in Nashville, Tennessee, USA were represented among the donors. The CD8 memory samples were a combination of magnetically selected CD45RO+ cells and CCR7-negative CD45RA+ effector memory (TemRA) cells. Blood was collected by leukapheresis, and PBMCs were isolated by Ficoll-Histopaque density gradient centrifugation and then cryopreserved in liquid nitrogen vapor phase. Analytical flow cytometry was used to check the purity and quantity of each magnetically sorted T cell population. Each sorted fraction had its genomic DNA isolated and then quantified by UV absorbance on a Nanodrop 2000c.

About this clone itself: Its binding antigen is unknown. No much larger clone exists at a distance of one base, and base qualities are not known.

The study at large found these results: When a few donors were compared, the shared fraction of clonotypes was roughly 5% for naive CD4, more than 3% for naive CD8, roughly 2.5% for memory CD4, and 0.35% to 0.5% for memory CD8. Estimated clonotype richness was generally larger for naive than for memory subsets. Clonotypes shared by all four sorted-subset donors showed higher generation probabilities than non-shared clonotypes. The genetic and exposure-history diversity represented was limited by the small number of donors. Even with the large sequencing depth, rarefaction of the sorted-subset datasets indicated that sequencing was incomplete. Sampling was restricted to blood, and TCR repertoires in tissue are likely to differ from TCR repertoires in blood. Based on pairwise subsampling, the degree of clonotype sharing among donors was expected to be affected by sequencing depth.

The material sequenced was memory CD8+ T cells from PBMCs. The sample's cell subset or site, from its label and the paper: CD45RO+ cells pooled with CCR7-negative TemRA cells. The sequence came from a man between 18 and 29 years old in good health. Some clones in this sample may be carry-over from other donors' samples. The chain uses TRBV4-1 and TRBJ2-3; 5 matching bases give a weak D call of TRBD2. The DNA sequence is given as TGCGCCAGCAGCCAAGGGTTAGCGCGGGCAGATACGCAGTATTTT. The translation is CASSQGLARADTQYF.